What follows are 31 T cell receptor beta chains derived from one specimen sequenced in a study of beta chain features in type 1 diabetes. For these receptors, no antigen is known. Study-wide findings and caveats: In every one of the four CD4+ subsets, TCRB CDR3s were moderately but significantly shorter in Type 1 diabetes patients.

The authors reverse transcribed all of the isolated RNA, so sequencing captured expressed TCRB transcripts. Sequenced by immunoSEQ multiplex PCR; TCRdb stores in-frame clones only, minus some. This sample yields about 700,000 clones, of which about an eighth are seen a single time; roughly 0.022% belongs to the top ten. The sample was naive CD4+ T cells from blood. Every receptor here comes from a man aged 18 to 30 with type 1 diabetes.

The genes are TRBV29-1 and TRBJ1-1, with TRBD1 identical over 7 bases. Germline V gene sequence: CDR1 SQVTM, CDR2 ANQGSEA. Trimming at V came to 3 bases and at J to 4 bases, leaving 5 bases not matched to a gene. The CDR3 spans 13 residues. The CDR3 protein is CSVEMPGGTEAFF. CDR3 DNA sequence: TGCAGCGTTGAGATGCCAGGGGGCACTGAAGCTTTCTTT. Using reference TRBV29-1 and TRBJ1-1 for the parts outside the CDR3, the full variable domain is SAVISQKPSRDICQRGTSLTIQCQVDSQVTMMFWYRQQPGQSLTLIATANQGSEATYESGFVIDKFPISRPNLTFSTLTVSNMSPEDSSIYLCSVEMPGGTEAFFGQGTRLTVV.

The rearrangement links TRBV5-4 to TRBJ2-7; TRBD1 agrees at 11 bases. The ends lost 4 bases at V and 0 bases at J; junction bases unmatched: 3. The CDR3 contains 15 residues. Germline-derived CDR1 and CDR2 are SGHNT and YYREEE (reference sequence). In DNA, the CDR3 is TGTGCCAGCAGCATCGGGACAGGGGGCTCCTACGAGCAGTACTTC. It specifies CASSIGTGGSYEQYF.

The chain is built from TRBV11-1 and TRBJ1-2; D is unclear. The V and J ends lost 0 bases and 2 bases respectively, with 4 bases between them. The CDR3 contains 13 residues. Per germline, CDR1 SGHAT and CDR2 FQDESV (reference sequence). CDR3 loop: CASSLAGNYGYTF. DNA for the CDR3: TGTGCCAGCAGCTTAGCCGGGAACTATGGCTACACCTTC.

As DNA, the CDR3 is TGTGCCACCAGCAGAGATGGGGACAGGGAGACTGGGGCCAACGTCCTGACTTTC. Its translation: CATSRDGDRETGANVLTF. V is TRBV15 and J is TRBJ2-6, with 9 bases lining up with TRBD1. The CDR3 contains 18 residues. Looked up from germline, CDR1 is LNHNV and CDR2 is YYDKDF (reference sequence). The junction had 5 bases not matched to a gene; V was cut back by 0 bases and J by 2 bases. Together with reference TRBV15 and TRBJ2-6, the CDR3 gives the full variable domain: DAMVIQNPRYQVTQFGKPVTLSCSQTLNHNVMYWYQQKSSQAPKLLFHYYDKDFNNEADTPDNFQSRRPNTSFCFLDIRSPGLGDTAMYLCATSRDGDRETGANVLTFGAGSRLTVL.

The chain recombines TRBV6-4 with TRBJ1-2, with D unclear. Per the germline V gene, CDR1 is MRHNA and CDR2 is SNTAGT. The CDR3 is made up of 15 amino acids. Trimming pared 0 bases from V and 8 bases from J, leaving 16 bases between. The CDR3 DNA sequence: TGTGCCAGCAGTGACTCGAGTTTTGGAGGAACCGGCTACACCTTC. Translation: CASSDSSFGGTGYTF.

The J gene is TRBJ2-7, the V gene TRBV4-2, with D unclear. In germline, CDR1 is LGHNA, CDR2 YNFKEQ. Trimming stripped 0 bases from V and 3 bases from J, with 6 bases between. There are 13 residues in the CDR3. This CDR3 is CASSQDRLYEQYF. The CDR3 DNA reads TGTGCCAGCAGCCAAGATCGGCTCTACGAGCAGTACTTC.

V is TRBV29-1 and J is TRBJ2-5, with D possibly being TRBD1 (5 bases). Germline CDR1 reads SQVTM; CDR2 reads ANQGSEA. The V end lost 8 bases, the J end lost 0 bases, and 13 bases lay between the germline ends. This CDR3 region has 13 residues. CDR3 bases: TGCAGCACCTACAGGTATAACCAAGAGACCCAGTACTTC. Translated, it gives CSTYRYNQETQYF.

Only a few counts were recorded for this clone. The chain recombines TRBV19 with TRBJ1-4; 8 nucleotides align to TRBD1. Germline trimming cut 9 bases from V and 8 bases from J; bases unmatched to any gene: 5. This CDR3 region has 12 residues. Germline CDR1 is LNHDA and CDR2 is SQIVND (reference sequence). The DNA of the CDR3 is TGTGCCAGCGGACAGGGATGGGAAAAACTGTTTTTT. Protein sequence: CASGQGWEKLFF.

The chain recombines TRBV5-1 with TRBJ1-1, with a possible D match to TRBD1 (6 bases). Germline V CDR1 and CDR2: SGHRS, YFSETQ. The CDR3 is made up of 15 amino acids. The V and J ends lost 2 bases and 4 bases respectively, with 15 bases between them. The CDR3 loop is CASSFRAGGPTEAFF. DNA of the CDR3: TGCGCCAGCAGCTTTCGTGCCGGGGGGCCCACTGAAGCTTTCTTT.

This clone has more than one count but fewer than ten. The gene calls are TRBV29-1 and TRBJ1-1, with D possibly being TRBD1 (5 bases). The CDR3 has 13 residues. V dropped 7 bases and J dropped 5 bases, with 17 bases sitting between them. The germline gives CDR1 SQVTM, CDR2 ANQGSEA. The chain's CDR3 is CSADIGARTEAFF. The CDR3, as DNA: TGCAGCGCCGACATAGGGGCAAGGACTGAAGCTTTCTTT.

This chain uses TRBV7-2 with TRBJ2-3, with TRBD2 identical over 7 bases. This CDR3 has 16 residues. Germline CDR1 SGHTA, CDR2 FQGNSA. J gave up 2 bases and V 5 bases, and 10 bases lay outside the gene matches. CDR3 residues: CASSHGGSGDTDTQYF. CDR3 DNA: TGTGCCAGCAGCCACGGAGGCAGCGGGGACACAGATACGCAGTATTTT.

The V call is TRBV28, the J call TRBJ1-1; tentatively, D is TRBD1 (5 bases). CDR1 is MDHEN and CDR2 is SYDVKM in the germline V gene. V was cut by 6 bases and J by 6 bases, with 20 bases left in between. The CDR3 consists of 15 residues. CDR3 sequence (DNA): TGTGCCAGCAGCCTAGAGCAGGGAGTATCCCCTGAAGCTTTCTTT. Translating it yields CASSLEQGVSPEAFF.

The chain carries TRBV10-2 and TRBJ1-2; D is possibly TRBD1 (6 bases). CDR3 length equals 13 residues. The germline gives CDR1 WSHSY, CDR2 SAAADI. V was cut by 3 bases and J by 5 bases, with 10 bases left in between. The CDR3 DNA follows: TGCGCCAGCAGTGAACGGACAGTTTATGGCTACACCTTC. This sequence encodes CASSERTVYGYTF.

CDR3 bases: TGTGCCAGCAGCCAAGACCCCGGGCGGGGGAACACCGGGGAGCTGTTTTTT. This encodes CASSQDPGRGNTGELFF. V usage is TRBV25-1 and J usage is TRBJ2-2; a weak D match, TRBD2 (6 bases). The V end lost 6 bases, the J end lost 1 base, and 18 bases lay between the germline ends. The CDR3 covers 17 residues. Germline CDR1 MGHDK, CDR2 SYGVNS.

CDR3: CASTVGHFYGYTF. The DNA of the CDR3 is TGTGCCAGCACGGTGGGACACTTCTATGGCTACACCTTC. The chain combines TRBV5-6 with TRBJ1-2, with D possibly TRBD1 on 6 matching bases. This CDR3 is 13 amino acids long. Deletions cut 6 bases from V and 4 bases from J, with 13 bases between. Looked up from germline, CDR1 is SGHDT and CDR2 is YYEEEE.

The rearrangement uses TRBV20-1 and TRBJ1-1; tentatively, D is TRBD1 (6 bases). The CDR3 runs to 11 residues. Germline assignment: CDR1 DFQATT and CDR2 SNEGSKA (reference sequence). CDR3 sequence reads: CSYTGNPEAFF. DNA for the CDR3: TGCAGCTATACAGGGAATCCTGAAGCTTTCTTT.

The chain links TRBV7-9 to TRBJ2-5, with TRBD1 identical over 7 bases. Germline CDR1 is SEHNR and CDR2 is FQNEAQ (reference sequence). The CDR3 is made up of 14 amino acids. V lost 6 bases, J lost 0 bases, and 4 bases stayed unmatched. The CDR3 here is CASSRDRDQETQYF. The CDR3 bases are TGTGCCAGCAGTCGAGACAGGGACCAAGAGACCCAGTACTTC.

This clone was seen a few times. The V gene is TRBV2, the J gene TRBJ2-2; D not resolved. This CDR3 comprises 15 residues. Trimming shortened V by 6 bases and J by 4 bases, and 15 bases separated the two germline ends. Germline V gene lookup returns CDR1 SNHLY and CDR2 FYNNEI. The CDR3 DNA sequence: TGTGCCAGCAGCATCCCCACTAAGGGCACCGGGGAGCTGTTTTTT. It is translated as CASSIPTKGTGELFF.

The CDR3 DNA sequence: TGTGCCAGCAGCGTAGGAGGCCTCCTTGGAGATACGCAGTATTTT. Amino acids: CASSVGGLLGDTQYF. V is TRBV9 and J is TRBJ2-3; D call uncertain. V gave up 0 bases and J gave up 5 bases, with 13 bases separating them. The germline V gene has CDR1 SGDLS and CDR2 YYNGEE. The CDR3 is made up of 15 amino acids.

The V gene is TRBV7-9, the J gene TRBJ2-5, with 14 bases fitting TRBD2. The germline V gene has CDR1 SEHNR and CDR2 FQNEAQ (reference sequence). This CDR3 is built from 18 residues. V was pared by 5 bases and J by 3 bases, with 11 bases of the junction left unmatched. CDR3 DNA: TGTGCCAGCAGCCCGCTCTGGACTAGCGGGGGGACTAAAGAGACCCAGTACTTC. Translating it yields CASSPLWTSGGTKETQYF.

The gene calls are TRBV5-1 and TRBJ2-5; 7 bases agree with TRBD1. This CDR3 contains 13 residues. CDR1 and CDR2 from the germline V gene are SGHRS and YFSETQ. The V and J ends lost 4 bases and 3 bases, in that order; junction bases with no gene match: 3. This chain's CDR3 is CASSPTGEETQYF. The DNA of the CDR3 is TGCGCCAGCAGCCCAACAGGGGAAGAGACCCAGTACTTC.

This sequence joins TRBV5-1 and TRBJ1-1; D gene uncertain. V was cut by 0 bases and J by 4 bases, with 16 bases left in between. This CDR3 region has 16 residues. CDR1 is SGHRS, CDR2 YFSETQ, per germline. The CDR3: CASSLDFDQEGTEAFF. The CDR3 DNA is TGCGCCAGCAGCTTGGATTTTGACCAGGAGGGCACTGAAGCTTTCTTT.

This chain links TRBV30 with TRBJ1-2; a possible D gene is TRBD1 (5 bases). Germline V gene data show CDR1 as GTSNPN and CDR2 as SVGIG (reference sequence). Trimming took off 2 bases at V and 4 bases at J, with 11 bases between the two ends. This CDR3 is built from 13 residues. CDR3 nucleotide sequence: TGTGCCTGGAGTAGGGGATTTGGCTATGGCTACACCTTC. This encodes CAWSRGFGYGYTF.

The V and J genes are TRBV7-3 and TRBJ2-2, with unresolved D. V was trimmed by 4 bases and J by 6 bases, leaving 3 bases between them. Germline lookup yields CDR1 SGHTA and CDR2 FQGTGA. This CDR3 has 11 residues. Written as DNA, the CDR3 is TGTGCCAGCAGCTCATCCGGGGAGCTGTTTTTT. Amino acids: CASSSSGELFF.

This clone turned up a few times. Other DNA sequences of this sample code for an identical CDR3. The chain recombines TRBV30 with TRBJ1-2; D call uncertain. CDR3 length: 11 residues. Trimming removed 2 bases from V and 4 bases from J, with 5 bases in between. Germline CDR1 GTSNPN, CDR2 SVGIG (reference sequence). In DNA, the CDR3 is TGTGCCTGGAGTCTCAGCTATGGCTACACCTTC. Residues: CAWSLSYGYTF. Full variable domain (missing parts from reference TRBV30 and TRBJ1-2): SQTIHQWPATLVQPVGSPLSLECTVEGTSNPNLYWYRQAAGRGLQLLFYSVGIGQISSEVPQNLSASRPQDRQFILSSKKLLLSDSGFYLCAWSLSYGYTFGSGTRLTVV.

The chain joins TRBV6-5 to TRBJ2-2, with D perhaps matching TRBD1 (5 bases). CDR3 length equals 16 residues. Looked up from germline, CDR1 is MNHEY and CDR2 is SVGAGI. The V and J ends lost 0 bases and 2 bases respectively, with 10 bases between them. In DNA form, the CDR3 reads TGTGCCAGCAGTTACTCCGGGCAGGGAAACACCGGGGAGCTGTTTTTT. Translation gives CASSYSGQGNTGELFF.

This clone was observed a handful of times. This sequence joins TRBV13 and TRBJ2-1; 10 nucleotides match TRBD2. The J segment lost 8 bases and the V segment lost 4 bases, leaving 11 bases of the junction unmatched. The V gene's germline CDR1 is PRHDT and CDR2 FYEKMQ (reference sequence). The length of the CDR3 is 16 residues. The CDR3 nucleotides are TGTGCCAGCAGCTCTAGCGGGGGATCTGGGTTGGATGAGCAGTTCTTC. This translates into CASSSSGGSGLDEQFF.

This clone was seen a handful of times. The chain has TRBV20-1 and TRBJ1-6, with D possibly being TRBD1 (5 bases). Germline lookup yields CDR1 DFQATT and CDR2 SNEGSKA (reference sequence). The CDR3 is 11 amino acids. Trimming cost V 1 base and J 14 bases, with 9 bases left between them. The CDR3, as DNA: TGCAGTGCTAGAGCAGGGCAAACCCTCCACTTT. This sequence encodes CSARAGQTLHF.

The table lists this clone with a few counts. The chain joins TRBV7-3 to TRBJ1-6; 7 positions match TRBD1. CDR3 length: 14 amino acids. Germline V gene sequence: CDR1 SGHTA, CDR2 FQGTGA. J gave up 5 bases and V 4 bases, and 2 bases lay outside the gene matches. In nucleotides, the CDR3 is TGTGCCAGCAGCTCCGGACAGGATAATTCACCCCTCCACTTT. It specifies CASSSGQDNSPLHF.

V usage is TRBV30 and J usage is TRBJ1-6, with D hard to call. In germline, CDR1 is GTSNPN, CDR2 SVGIG (reference sequence). Between the trimmed V and J ends, which lost 1 base and 4 bases, there was a span of 11 bases. The CDR3 extends over 15 amino acids. CDR3 DNA sequence: TGTGCCTGGAGTGGCCAAAACCCTTATAATTCACCCCTCCACTTT. Its protein product is CAWSGQNPYNSPLHF.

The chain couples TRBV13 to TRBJ2-5, with TRBD2 matching 10 bases. The length of the CDR3 is 15 residues. Germline V lookup: CDR1 PRHDT, CDR2 FYEKMQ (reference sequence). V dropped 5 bases and J dropped 7; count of bases not matched to a gene: 10. The CDR3 sequence: CASSHETSGAGTQYF. The CDR3 DNA follows: TGTGCCAGCAGCCACGAAACTAGCGGGGCCGGGACCCAGTACTTC.